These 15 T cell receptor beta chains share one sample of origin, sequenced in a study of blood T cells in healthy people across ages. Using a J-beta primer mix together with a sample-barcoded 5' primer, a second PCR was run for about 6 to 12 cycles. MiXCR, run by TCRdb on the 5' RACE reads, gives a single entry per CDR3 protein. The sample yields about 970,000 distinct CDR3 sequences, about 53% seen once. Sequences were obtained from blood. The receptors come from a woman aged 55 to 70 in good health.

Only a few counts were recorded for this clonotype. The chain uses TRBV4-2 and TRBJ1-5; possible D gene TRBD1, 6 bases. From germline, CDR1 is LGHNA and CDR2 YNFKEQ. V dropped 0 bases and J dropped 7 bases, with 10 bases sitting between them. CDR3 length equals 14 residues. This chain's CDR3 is CASSQDGGPQPQHF. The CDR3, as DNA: TGTGCCAGCAGCCAAGACGGGGGGCCCCAGCCCCAGCATTTT.

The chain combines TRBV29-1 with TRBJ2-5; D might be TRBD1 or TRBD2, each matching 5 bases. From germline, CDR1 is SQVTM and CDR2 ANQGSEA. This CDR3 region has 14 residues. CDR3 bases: TGCAGACCAAGTGCTGGGACGCAGGTGAGGGAGCAGTACTTC. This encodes CRPSAGTQVREQYF.

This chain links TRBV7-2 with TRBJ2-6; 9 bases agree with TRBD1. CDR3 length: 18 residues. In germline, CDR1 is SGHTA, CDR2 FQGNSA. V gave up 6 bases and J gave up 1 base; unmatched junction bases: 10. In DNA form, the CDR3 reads TGTGCCAGCAGTCCGCGGACAGGGGCAAATTCTGGGGCCAACGTCCTGACTTTC. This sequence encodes CASSPRTGANSGANVLTF.

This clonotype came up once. The CDR3 nucleotides are TGTGCCAGCAGTTTATTCCGTGGACTCAACAATGAGCAGTACTTC. This codes for CASSLFRGLNNEQYF. The V gene is TRBV12-3 or TRBV12-4, the J gene TRBJ2-7, with a weak D call TRBD2 (5 bases). The CDR3 contains 15 residues. The germline V and J ends were trimmed by 2 bases and 7 bases, with 18 bases remaining between them.

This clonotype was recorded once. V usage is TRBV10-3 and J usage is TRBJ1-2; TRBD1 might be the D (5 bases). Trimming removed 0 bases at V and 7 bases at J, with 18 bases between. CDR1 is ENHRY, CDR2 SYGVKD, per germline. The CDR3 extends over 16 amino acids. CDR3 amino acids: CAISESAGRVRGGYTF. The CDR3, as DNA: TGTGCCATCAGTGAGTCGGCGGGCAGGGTCCGTGGTGGCTACACCTTC.

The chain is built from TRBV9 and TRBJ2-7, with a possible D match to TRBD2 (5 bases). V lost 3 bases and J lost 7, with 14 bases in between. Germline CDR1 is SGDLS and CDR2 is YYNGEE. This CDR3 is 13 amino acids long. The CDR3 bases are TGTGCCAGCAGCGGAGGGTTCTACAATGAGCAGTACTTC. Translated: CASSGGFYNEQYF. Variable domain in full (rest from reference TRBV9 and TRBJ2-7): DSGVTQTPKHLITATGQRVTLRCSPRSGDLSVYWYQQSLDQGLQFLIQYYNGEERAKGNILERFSAQQFPDLHSELNLSSLELGDSALYFCASSGGFYNEQYFGPGTRLTVT.

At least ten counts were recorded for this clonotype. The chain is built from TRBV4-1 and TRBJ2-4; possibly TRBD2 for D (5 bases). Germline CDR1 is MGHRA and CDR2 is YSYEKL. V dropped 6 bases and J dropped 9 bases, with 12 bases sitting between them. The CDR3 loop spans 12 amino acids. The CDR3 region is CASSTEGSIQYF. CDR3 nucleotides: TGCGCCAGCAGTACTGAGGGTAGCATTCAGTACTTC.

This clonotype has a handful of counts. Here the CDR3 reads CASRRQTTPLHF. In DNA form, the CDR3 reads TGTGCCAGCAGGAGACAAACAACACCCCTCCACTTT. The rearrangement uses TRBV27 and TRBJ1-6; unclear D gene. V lost 6 bases to trimming and J lost 11 bases, with 11 bases between them. This CDR3 has 12 amino acids. Germline CDR1 and CDR2: MNHEY and SMNVEV (reference sequence).

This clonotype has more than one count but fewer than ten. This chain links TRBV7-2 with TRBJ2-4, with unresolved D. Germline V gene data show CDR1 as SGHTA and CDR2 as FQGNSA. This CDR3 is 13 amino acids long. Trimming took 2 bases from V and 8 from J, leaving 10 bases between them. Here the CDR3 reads CASSLSFLDIQYF. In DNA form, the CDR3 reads TGTGCCAGCAGCTTAAGTTTTCTGGACATTCAGTACTTC. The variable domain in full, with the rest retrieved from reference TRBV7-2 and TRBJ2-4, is GAGVSQSPSNKVTEKGKDVELRCDPISGHTALYWYRQSLGQGLEFLIYFQGNSAPDKSGLPSDRFSAERTGGSVSTLTIQRTQQEDSAVYLCASSLSFLDIQYFGAGTRLSVL.

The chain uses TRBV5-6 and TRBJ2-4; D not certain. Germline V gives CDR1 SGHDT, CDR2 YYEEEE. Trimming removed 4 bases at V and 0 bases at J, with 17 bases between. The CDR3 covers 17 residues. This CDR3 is CASSPTGMALAKNIQYF. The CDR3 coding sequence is TGTGCCAGCAGCCCTACCGGAATGGCACTAGCCAAAAACATTCAGTACTTC.

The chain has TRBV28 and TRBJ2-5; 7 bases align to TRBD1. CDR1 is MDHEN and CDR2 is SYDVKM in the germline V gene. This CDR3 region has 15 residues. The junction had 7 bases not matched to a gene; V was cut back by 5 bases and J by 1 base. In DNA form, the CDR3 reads TGTGCCAGCAGTACCGAGACAGGGTTCCAAGAGACCCAGTACTTC. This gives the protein CASSTETGFQETQYF.

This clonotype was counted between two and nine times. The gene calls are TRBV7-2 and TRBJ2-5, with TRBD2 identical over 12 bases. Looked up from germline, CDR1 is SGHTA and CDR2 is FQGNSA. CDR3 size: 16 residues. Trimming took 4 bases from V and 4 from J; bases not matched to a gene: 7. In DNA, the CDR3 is TGTGCCAGCAGCTCAGAACTAGCGGGAGGTCGAGAGACCCAGTACTTC. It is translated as CASSSELAGGRETQYF.

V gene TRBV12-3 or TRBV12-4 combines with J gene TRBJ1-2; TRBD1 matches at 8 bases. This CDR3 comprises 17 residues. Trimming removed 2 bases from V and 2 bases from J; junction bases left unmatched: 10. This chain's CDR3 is CASSLSGTGAYNYGYTF. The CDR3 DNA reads TGTGCCAGCAGTTTATCCGGGACAGGAGCATACAACTATGGCTACACCTTC.

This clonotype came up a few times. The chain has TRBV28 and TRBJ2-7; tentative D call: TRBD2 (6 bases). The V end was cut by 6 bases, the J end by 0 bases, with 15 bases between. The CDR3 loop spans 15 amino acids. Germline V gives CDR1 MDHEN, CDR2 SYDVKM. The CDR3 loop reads CASRLGQRVSYEQYF. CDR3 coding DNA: TGTGCCAGCAGACTCGGGCAGCGGGTCTCCTACGAGCAGTACTTC.

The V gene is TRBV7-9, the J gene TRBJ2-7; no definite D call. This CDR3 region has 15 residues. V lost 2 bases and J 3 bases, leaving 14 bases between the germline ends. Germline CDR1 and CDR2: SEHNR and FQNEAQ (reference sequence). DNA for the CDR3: TGTGCCAGCAGCTTAAATTCGGCGAAGGTCTACGAGCAGTACTTC. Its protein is CASSLNSAKVYEQYF.